These 20 T cell receptor beta chains were sequenced from one sample in a study of blood T cells in healthy people across ages. A sample-barcoded 5' primer and a J-beta primer mix were used in a second PCR of about 7 to 12 cycles. TCRdb re-called the 5' RACE reads through MiXCR, storing one row per CDR3 protein. Among about 1.4 million distinct CDR3 sequences, roughly 64% were seen once, and the ten largest hold 6.5% to 8.5%. Material for sequencing was blood. These TCRs come from a man aged 18 to 30 in good health.

This chain links TRBV7-2 with TRBJ1-1; D is unclear. CDR1 and CDR2 (germline): SGHTA, FQGNSA. CDR3 length: 14 amino acids. Deletions cut 1 base from V and 4 bases from J, with 10 bases between. This CDR3 reads CASSLDLVGTEAFF. The DNA for the CDR3 is TGTGCCAGCAGCTTAGACTTGGTTGGCACTGAAGCTTTCTTT.

This chain connects TRBV25-1 to TRBJ1-6, with D hard to call. The CDR3 covers 13 residues. V gave up 7 bases and J gave up 7 bases, with 11 bases separating them. From germline, CDR1 is MGHDK and CDR2 SYGVNS. The CDR3 coding sequence is TGTGCCAGCACTCCGGGAGGGAATTCACCCCTCCACTTT. Protein sequence: CASTPGGNSPLHF.

Comment on this clonotype: One junction end disagrees with the germline gene, perhaps due to a read error. The chain is built from TRBV6-6 and TRBJ2-1, with 7 bases lining up with TRBD1. CDR1 and CDR2 from the germline V gene are MNHNY and SVGAGI (reference sequence). This CDR3 region has 15 residues. The CDR3 sequence is CASSSYTGVYSEQFF. CDR3 sequence (DNA): TGTGCCAGCAGTTCGTACACAGGGGTTTACAGTGAGCAGTTCTTC.

V usage is TRBV28 and J usage is TRBJ1-2, with a possible D match to TRBD1 (6 bases). The CDR3 sequence is 15 residues long. The V end lost 4 bases, the J end lost 4 bases, and 16 bases lay between the germline ends. The germline V gene has CDR1 MDHEN and CDR2 SYDVKM. The CDR3 sequence: CASSSTTGMGYGYTF. The CDR3 DNA is TGTGCCAGCAGTTCTACCACAGGGATGGGCTATGGCTACACCTTC.

CDR3 nucleotides: TGTGCCAGCAGTTTATTAAGGGGATACGGCTATGGCTACACCTTC. Protein: CASSLLRGYGYGYTF. The chain uses TRBV28 and TRBJ1-2, with a weak D call TRBD1 (5 bases). The CDR3 consists of 15 residues. V lost 1 base and J lost 4, with 13 bases in between. Germline lookup yields CDR1 MDHEN and CDR2 SYDVKM.

This clonotype was counted once. This CDR3 is CASSQDYTMNTEAFF. Here the CDR3 DNA reads TGCGCCAGCAGCCAAGATTATACAATGAACACTGAAGCTTTCTTT. The chain combines TRBV4-3 with TRBJ1-1; D is uncertain. In germline, CDR1 is LGHNA, CDR2 YSLEER. This CDR3 has 15 residues. The V gene lost 0 bases and the J gene lost 0 bases, with 8 bases spanning the gap.

This chain uses TRBV7-2 with TRBJ2-3; the D gene is possibly TRBD2 (6 bases). V gave up 0 bases and J gave up 0 bases, with 19 bases separating them. The CDR3 covers 19 residues. Germline V gives CDR1 SGHTA, CDR2 FQGNSA. CDR3 nucleotides: TGTGCCAGCAGCTTAGCCCAGCTTGGCGGGATACTAAGCACAGATACGCAGTATTTT. Translation gives CASSLAQLGGILSTDTQYF.

The sample holds a few counts of this clonotype. The chain combines TRBV7-9 with TRBJ2-3; TRBD2 might be the D (6 bases). The germline gives CDR1 SEHNR, CDR2 FQNEAQ (reference sequence). The CDR3 consists of 17 residues. V lost 3 bases to trimming and J lost 2 bases, with 18 bases between them. The CDR3 here is CASSFKGLRPNTDTQYF. The CDR3 DNA follows: TGTGCCAGCAGCTTCAAGGGACTCCGCCCTAACACAGATACGCAGTATTTT.

About this clonotype itself: A junction end diverges from the germline sequence, so it may reflect a read error. The V and J genes are TRBV4-1 and TRBJ1-5; D gene ambiguous. The CDR3 is made up of 14 amino acids. Germline V gene lookup returns CDR1 MGHRA and CDR2 YSYEKL. Here the CDR3 DNA reads TGCGCCAGAAGCCAACCGGATAGCAATCAGCCCCAGCATTTT. This sequence encodes CARSQPDSNQPQHF.

The chain uses TRBV12-3 or TRBV12-4 and TRBJ2-7, with TRBD2 identical over 8 bases. The junction had 9 bases not matched to a gene; V was cut back by 5 bases and J by 6 bases. CDR3 size: 14 residues. In DNA, the CDR3 is TGTGCCAGCAGTCACTCCGGGACTAGGGGCGAGCAGTACTTC. Amino acid sequence: CASSHSGTRGEQYF.

This clonotype came up once. The rearrangement joins TRBV14 to TRBJ2-7; D tentatively reads TRBD1 or TRBD2 (5 bases each). Per the germline V gene, CDR1 is SGHDN and CDR2 is FVKESK. The V end lost 4 bases, the J end lost 0 bases, and 16 bases lay between the germline ends. The CDR3 sequence is 16 residues long. The CDR3 loop reads CASSPRGDLSSYEQYF. The CDR3 DNA is TGTGCCAGCAGCCCGAGGGGAGACCTAAGCTCCTACGAGCAGTACTTC.

The rearrangement links TRBV7-9 to TRBJ2-3; 9 bases are a match to TRBD1. The junction had 8 bases not matched to a gene; V was cut back by 5 bases and J by 2 bases. CDR1 SEHNR and CDR2 FQNEAQ come from the germline V gene (reference sequence). The CDR3 is 16 amino acids. Here the CDR3 reads CASSRTGAKDTDTQYF. CDR3 DNA sequence: TGTGCCAGCAGCCGGACAGGGGCGAAGGACACAGATACGCAGTATTTT.

J is TRBJ2-3 and V is TRBV6-5; 12 bases map to TRBD1. CDR3 length: 18 residues. The trim removed 2 bases at V and 5 bases at J, leaving 11 bases unmatched. From germline, CDR1 is MNHEY and CDR2 SVGAGI. The CDR3 sequence is CASSYRDRGHRLGDTQYF. CDR3 DNA sequence: TGTGCCAGCAGTTACCGGGACAGGGGGCATAGGCTAGGAGATACGCAGTATTTT.

This clonotype was recorded a few times. The rearrangement uses TRBV29-1 and TRBJ2-1; D may be TRBD1 or TRBD2 (5 bases each). CDR1 SQVTM and CDR2 ANQGSEA come from the germline V gene. V was cut by 5 bases and J by 5 bases, with 13 bases left in between. This CDR3 is built from 13 residues. The CDR3 protein is CSVTPGPDNEQFF. CDR3 DNA sequence: TGCAGCGTTACCCCGGGACCCGACAATGAGCAGTTCTTC.

V usage is TRBV29-1 and J usage is TRBJ2-6; a weak D match, TRBD1 (6 bases). CDR1 is SQVTM, CDR2 ANQGSEA, per germline. The CDR3 has 14 amino acids. V lost 4 bases and J lost 4, with 11 bases in between. The CDR3 loop is CSVVDQGGANVLTF. For the CDR3, the DNA is TGCAGCGTTGTAGATCAGGGGGGGGCCAACGTCCTGACTTTC.

The V call is TRBV28, the J call TRBJ2-1, with TRBD1 matching 7 bases. The CDR3 has 13 residues. Germline values: CDR1 MDHEN, CDR2 SYDVKM. V was clipped by 5 bases and J by 6 bases; unmatched bases: 4. For the CDR3, the DNA is TGTGCCAGCAGTCCCTGGGACAGCAATGAGCAGTTCTTC. Protein product: CASSPWDSNEQFF.

This clonotype was counted a few times. The rearrangement joins TRBV12-3 or TRBV12-4 to TRBJ1-2; 8 positions match TRBD1. The CDR3 is 17 amino acids. The ends lost 2 bases at V and 6 bases at J; junction bases unmatched: 14. DNA for the CDR3: TGTGCCAGCAGTTTAAGGGGGCCCAGGGGGCCATCGGATGGCTACACCTTC. It encodes CASSLRGPRGPSDGYTF.

This chain connects TRBV20-1 to TRBJ2-6; D might be TRBD2 (5 bases). V was cut by 0 bases and J by 0 bases, with 9 bases left in between. CDR1 DFQATT and CDR2 SNEGSKA come from the germline V gene (reference sequence). The CDR3 is made up of 16 amino acids. For the CDR3, the DNA is TGCAGTGCTAGAGATCAGGAGGTCTCTGGGGCCAACGTCCTGACTTTC. Translating it yields CSARDQEVSGANVLTF.

For this clonotype: A much larger clone lies a single base off, so this may be a read error. The chain has TRBV3-1 and TRBJ2-1, with 9 bases matching TRBD1. Germline CDR1 LGHDT, CDR2 YNNKEL (reference sequence). This CDR3 has 17 residues. CDR3 loop: CASSQGAWTGDCYERFF. CDR3 nucleotide sequence: TGTGCCAGCAGCCAAGGGGCTTGGACAGGGGATTGTTATGAGCGGTTCTTC.

This clonotype was observed a few times. This chain joins TRBV29-1 and TRBJ2-4; no definite D call. CDR3 length equals 11 residues. From germline, CDR1 is SQVTM and CDR2 ANQGSEA. V was cut by 7 bases and J by 6 bases, with 10 bases left in between. CDR3 coding DNA: TGCAGCGCTAAAATTGGAAACATTCAGTACTTC. Its translation is CSAKIGNIQYF.